The 21 T cell receptor beta chains listed next were all sequenced from one sample in a study of blood T cell repertoires in COVID-19. Clones were sequenced by immunoSEQ multiplex PCR, and TCRdb holds only the in-frame ones, with some missing. The sample carries about 240,000 clones, roughly 86% recorded once. Sequenced: peripheral blood. The receptors derive from a man between 50 and 59 years old with acute or convalescent COVID-19.

The chain is built from TRBV3-1 (or the pseudogene TRBV3-2) and TRBJ2-3, with 9 nucleotides matching TRBD1. Looked up from germline, CDR1 is LGHDT and CDR2 is YNNKEL (reference sequence). The CDR3 has 14 amino acids. The J segment lost 7 bases and the V segment lost 4 bases, leaving 6 bases of the junction unmatched. CDR3 DNA sequence: TGTGCCAGCAGCCCAGGACAGGGGCGGTATACGCAGTATTTT. This gives the protein CASSPGQGRYTQYF.

V usage is TRBV6-5 and J usage is TRBJ2-7, with D perhaps matching TRBD2 (5 bases). The V gene's germline CDR1 is MNHEY and CDR2 SVGAGI. The CDR3 totals 15 residues. V was trimmed by 6 bases and J by 0 bases, leaving 15 bases between them. CDR3 in amino acids: CASSLDRGSSYEQYF. Here the CDR3 DNA reads TGTGCCAGCAGCCTGGACCGTGGGAGCTCCTACGAGCAGTACTTC.

V is TRBV13 and J is TRBJ2-1; D is possibly TRBD2 (6 bases). CDR1 and CDR2 (germline): PRHDT, FYEKMQ (reference sequence). V was clipped by 5 bases and J by 7 bases, with 21 bases between them. CDR3 length: 16 amino acids. The CDR3 loop reads CASSQLASSWGNEQFF. The CDR3 region has the DNA TGTGCCAGCAGCCAGCTAGCGTCTTCCTGGGGAAATGAGCAGTTCTTC.

The rearrangement joins TRBV19 to TRBJ2-1, with a weak D call TRBD1 (6 bases). Germline V lookup: CDR1 LNHDA, CDR2 SQIVND (reference sequence). This CDR3 comprises 16 residues. Trimming took 9 bases from V and 0 from J, leaving 18 bases between them. CDR3 protein: CASRVGDTSSYNEQFF. CDR3 coding DNA: TGTGCCAGCAGGGTAGGGGACACAAGCTCCTACAATGAGCAGTTCTTC.

The V and J genes are TRBV9 and TRBJ1-3; no reliable D call. The V gene lost 0 bases and the J gene lost 0 bases, with 10 bases spanning the gap. Germline V lookup: CDR1 SGDLS, CDR2 YYNGEE. This CDR3 comprises 16 residues. The CDR3 nucleotides are TGTGCCAGCAGCGTAGAGGCAGGCCACTCTGGAAACACCATATATTTT. It translates to CASSVEAGHSGNTIYF.

The chain combines TRBV7-2 with TRBJ1-2, with 7 positions matching TRBD1. V trimming: 0 bases; J trimming: 8 bases; junction bases outside the gene matches: 6. The V gene's germline CDR1 is SGHTA and CDR2 FQGNSA. The CDR3 runs to 14 residues. The CDR3 nucleotides read TGTGCCAGCAGCTTAGCCGGGACAGCAACCGGCTACACCTTC. Residues: CASSLAGTATGYTF.

The genes are TRBV6-5 and TRBJ1-2; no clear D gene. V was pared by 4 bases and J by 6 bases, with 9 bases between. The CDR3 is 12 residues long. The germline CDR1 and CDR2 sequences are MNHEY and SVGAGI. The CDR3, as DNA: TGTGCCAGCAGTTCAGGTTCCCATGGCTACACCTTC. This sequence encodes CASSSGSHGYTF.

The gene calls are TRBV19 and TRBJ1-4; the D gene is possibly TRBD1 (5 bases). Between the trimmed V and J ends, which lost 5 bases and 6 bases, there was a span of 16 bases. Looked up from germline, CDR1 is LNHDA and CDR2 is SQIVND (reference sequence). This CDR3 comprises 15 residues. The DNA for the CDR3 is TGTGCCAGTAGTCCAAGGACACTCGCACATGAAAAACTGTTTTTT. Protein product: CASSPRTLAHEKLFF.

This clone turned up a few times. CDR3 in DNA: TGTGCCAGCAGTAGAGGGGACTATCGTGGCTACACCTTC. Its translation is CASSRGDYRGYTF. This sequence joins TRBV12-3 or TRBV12-4 and TRBJ1-2, with D possibly TRBD1 on 5 matching bases. V lost 5 bases to trimming and J lost 7 bases, with 14 bases between them. The CDR3 is 13 residues long.

This rearrangement joins TRBV27 to TRBJ1-2, with D possibly TRBD1 on 5 matching bases. CDR1 is MNHEY, CDR2 SMNVEV, per germline (reference sequence). This CDR3 has 15 amino acids. V lost 5 bases, J lost 8 bases, and 21 bases lay in between. CDR3 region: CASSGRGVAGSGYTF. CDR3 in DNA: TGTGCCAGCAGTGGAAGAGGGGTGGCGGGATCAGGCTACACCTTC.

The CDR3 here is CATSDLTSGWGHNEQFF. The CDR3 DNA is TGTGCCACCAGTGATTTGACTAGCGGGTGGGGACACAATGAGCAGTTCTTC. The genes are TRBV24-1 and TRBJ2-1, with 9 bases that match TRBD2. The CDR3 consists of 17 residues. V lost 0 bases to trimming and J lost 5 bases; unmatched junction nucleotides: 7. Germline V gives CDR1 KGHDR, CDR2 SFDVKD.

This clone was detected once. J is TRBJ1-3 and V is TRBV3-1 (or the pseudogene TRBV3-2), with 9 bases that match TRBD1. Germline CDR1 reads LGHDT; CDR2 reads YNNKEL (reference sequence). There are 18 residues in the CDR3. The V gene end was trimmed by 1 base and the J gene end by 2 bases; junction bases not matched to a gene: 9. The CDR3 reads CASSQVWTGDYPGNTIYF. In DNA, the CDR3 is TGTGCCAGCAGCCAAGTGTGGACAGGGGACTACCCTGGAAACACCATATATTTT.

The chain employs TRBV7-2 and TRBJ1-2; no clear D. The CDR3 is 16 amino acids. Germline V CDR1 and CDR2: SGHTA, FQGNSA. The V and J ends lost 4 bases and 3 bases respectively, with 18 bases between them. DNA for the CDR3: TGTGCCAGCAGCTCGTCCTCAGGCTACCTATACTATGGCTACACCTTC. This translates into CASSSSSGYLYYGYTF. Drawing the rest from reference TRBV7-2 and TRBJ1-2, the complete variable domain is GAGVSQSPSNKVTEKGKDVELRCDPISGHTALYWYRQSLGQGLEFLIYFQGNSAPDKSGLPSDRFSAERTGGSVSTLTIQRTQQEDSAVYLCASSSSSGYLYYGYTFGSGTRLTVV.

The V and J genes are TRBV6-5 and TRBJ1-2; D possibly corresponds to TRBD1 (6 bases). V lost 6 bases and J 4 bases, leaving 9 bases between the germline ends. Germline CDR1 MNHEY, CDR2 SVGAGI. This CDR3 region has 12 residues. The CDR3, as DNA: TGTGCCAGCAGCCACAGGGTCTATGGCTACACCTTC. Protein: CASSHRVYGYTF.

The V call is TRBV15, the J call TRBJ1-1, with D possibly being TRBD1 (5 bases). The CDR3 consists of 15 residues. From germline, CDR1 is LNHNV and CDR2 YYDKDF (reference sequence). V lost 0 bases and J 1 base, leaving 9 bases between the germline ends. The CDR3 region has the DNA TGTGCCACCAGCAGAGAGGGGGGTACGAACACTGAAGCTTTCTTT. Its protein is CATSREGGTNTEAFF.

The genes are TRBV6-1 and TRBJ1-1; D ambiguous. Per the germline V gene, CDR1 is MNHNS and CDR2 is SASEGT. The CDR3 sequence is 14 residues long. Trimming removed 2 bases at V and 1 base at J, with 8 bases between. The DNA for the CDR3 is TGTGCCAGCAGTGAAACAGACCGGAACACTGAAGCTTTCTTT. The encoded protein is CASSETDRNTEAFF.

The CDR3: CASSYLGVKQFF. For the CDR3, the DNA is TGTGCCAGCAGTTACCTCGGGGTAAAGCAGTTCTTC. The gene calls are TRBV6-5 and TRBJ2-1; tentatively, D is TRBD2 (5 bases). The CDR3 length is 12 residues. CDR1 MNHEY and CDR2 SVGAGI come from the germline V gene. Between the trimmed V and J ends, which lost 2 bases and 11 bases, there was a span of 10 bases.

The V call is TRBV29-1, the J call TRBJ2-7; 9 nucleotides match TRBD1. The CDR3 has 12 amino acids. Per germline, CDR1 SQVTM and CDR2 ANQGSEA. V was pared by 4 bases and J by 6 bases, with 4 bases of the junction left unmatched. The CDR3 DNA sequence: TGCAGCGTTGTAGGGACAGGGACCGAGCAGTACTTC. It is translated as CSVVGTGTEQYF.

The rearrangement joins TRBV2 to TRBJ2-3; maybe TRBD1 (5 bases). Germline-derived CDR1 and CDR2 are SNHLY and FYNNEI. V was shortened by 6 bases and J by 1 base, with 14 bases between the two germline ends. The CDR3 loop spans 15 amino acids. The CDR3 sequence is CASSLHLGGTDTQYF. CDR3 nucleotide sequence: TGTGCCAGCAGCCTACACTTAGGGGGCACAGATACGCAGTATTTT.

V gene TRBV6-9 combines with J gene TRBJ1-3; weak D call: TRBD1 (6 bases). The CDR3 loop spans 18 amino acids. Trimming shortened V by 8 bases and J by 0 bases, and 23 bases separated the two germline ends. Germline CDR1 reads MNHGY; CDR2 reads SVAAGI. The CDR3 nucleotides read TGTGCCAGCCTAAGGAGCGGGGGGCGGCCCCGCTCTGGAAACACCATATATTTT. Protein product: CASLRSGGRPRSGNTIYF.

This clone was observed a single time. The chain recombines TRBV9 with TRBJ1-6; TRBD1 might be the D (6 bases). V was clipped by 5 bases and J by 8 bases, with 11 bases between them. CDR3 length equals 13 residues. Germline CDR1 and CDR2: SGDLS and YYNGEE. The CDR3 protein is CASSPNRDSPLHF. The CDR3 DNA reads as TGTGCCAGCAGTCCTAACAGGGATTCACCCCTCCACTTT.